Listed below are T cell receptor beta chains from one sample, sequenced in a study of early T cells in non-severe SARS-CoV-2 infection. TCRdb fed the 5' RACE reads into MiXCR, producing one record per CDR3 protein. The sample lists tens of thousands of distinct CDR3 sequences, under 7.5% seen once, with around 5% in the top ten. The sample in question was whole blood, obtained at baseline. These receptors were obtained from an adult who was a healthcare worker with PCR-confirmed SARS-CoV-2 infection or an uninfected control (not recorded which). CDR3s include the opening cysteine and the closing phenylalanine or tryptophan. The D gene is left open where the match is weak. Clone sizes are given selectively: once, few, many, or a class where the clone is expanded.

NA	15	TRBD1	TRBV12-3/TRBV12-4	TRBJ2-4	CASSSSRDRENIQYF	TGTGCCAGCAGTTCTTCCCGGGACAGGGAAAACATTCAGTACTTC
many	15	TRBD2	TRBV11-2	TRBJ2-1	CASSLGTSIIYEQFF	TGTGCCAGCAGCTTAGGGACTAGCATTATATATGAGCAGTTCTTC
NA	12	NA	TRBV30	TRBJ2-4	CAWSALGDTEYF	TGTGCCTGGAGTGCCCTAGGGGATACCGAGTACTTC
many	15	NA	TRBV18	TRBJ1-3	CASSPGTNSGNTIYF	TGTGCCAGCTCTCCAGGAACCAACTCTGGAAACACCATATATTTT
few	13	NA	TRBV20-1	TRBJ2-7	CSARDVPSYEQYF	TGCAGTGCTAGGGACGTTCCCTCTTACGAGCAGTACTTC
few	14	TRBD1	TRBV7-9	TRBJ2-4	CASSPEGGLNIQYF	TGTGCCAGCAGCCCCGAAGGGGGCTTAAACATTCAGTACTTC
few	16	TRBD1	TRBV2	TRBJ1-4	CAGAGTGTISAEKLFF	TGTGCCGGGGCCGGGACAGGGACCATTAGCGCCGAAAAACTGTTTTTT
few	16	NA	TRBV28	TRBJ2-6	CASSFDIRSGANVLTF	TGTGCCAGCAGTTTTGACATACGCTCTGGGGCCAACGTCCTGACTTTC
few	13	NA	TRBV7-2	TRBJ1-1	CASSLVGSIQAFF	TGTGCCAGCAGCTTAGTCGGGTCAATTCAGGCTTTCTTT
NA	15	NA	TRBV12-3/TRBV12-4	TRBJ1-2	CASSPGTLTNYGYTF	TGTGCCAGCAGTCCCGGGACACTTACTAACTATGGCTACACCTTC
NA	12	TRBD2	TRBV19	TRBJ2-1	CASTSGGAEQSF	TGTGCCAGCACTAGCGGGGGGGCGGAACAGTCCTTC
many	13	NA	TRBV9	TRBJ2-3	CASSPSLADTQYF	TGTGCCAGCAGTCCTAGCCTCGCGGATACGCAGTATTTT
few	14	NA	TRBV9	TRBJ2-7	CASSVHRFPYEQYF	TGTGCCAGCAGCGTTCACAGGTTCCCCTACGAGCAGTACTTC
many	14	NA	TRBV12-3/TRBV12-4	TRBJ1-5	CASSLRQINQPQHF	TGTGCCAGCAGTCTACGACAGATCAATCAGCCCCAGCATTTT
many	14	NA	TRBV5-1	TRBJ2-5	CASSLGGDWETQYF	TGCGCCAGCAGCCTGGGCGGGGATTGGGAGACCCAGTACTTC
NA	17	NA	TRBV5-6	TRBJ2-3	CASSLEPQGGGADTQYF	TGTGCCAGCAGCTTGGAACCACAGGGAGGAGGCGCAGATACGCAGTATTTT
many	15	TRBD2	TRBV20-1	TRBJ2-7	CSARDGTSGTYEQYF	TGCAGTGCTAGAGATGGGACTAGCGGTACCTACGAGCAGTACTTC
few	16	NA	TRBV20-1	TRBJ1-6	CSAMVSLEGDMSPLHF	TGCAGTGCTATGGTTTCTCTGGAGGGAGATATGTCACCCCTCCACTTT
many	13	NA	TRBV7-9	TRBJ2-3	CASSPYQADTQYF	TGTGCCAGCAGCCCCTACCAAGCAGATACGCAGTATTTT
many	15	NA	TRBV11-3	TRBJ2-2	CASSPWRGDTGELFF	TGTGCCAGCAGCCCCTGGAGGGGCGACACCGGGGAGCTGTTTTTT
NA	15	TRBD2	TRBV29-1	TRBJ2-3	CSVEDVGLDPDTQYF	TGCAGCGTTGAAGATGTAGGACTAGACCCAGATACGCAGTATTTT
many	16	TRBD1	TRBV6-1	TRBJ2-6	CASSRTGRSGANVLTF	TGTGCCAGCAGCCGGACAGGGCGCTCTGGGGCCAACGTCCTGACTTTC
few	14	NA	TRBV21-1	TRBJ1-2	CASSKVTRDYGYTF	TGTGCCAGCAGCAAAGTTACCAGGGACTATGGCTACACCTTC
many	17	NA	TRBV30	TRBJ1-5	CAWSVARGEGGNQPQHF	TGTGCCTGGAGTGTAGCACGGGGGGAAGGTGGCAATCAGCCCCAGCATTTT
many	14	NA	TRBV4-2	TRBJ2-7	CASSQDIPSYEQYF	TGTGCCAGCAGCCAAGATATCCCGTCCTACGAGCAGTACTTC
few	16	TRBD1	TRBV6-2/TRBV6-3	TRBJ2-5	CASSYGTGRGQETQYF	TGTGCCAGCAGTTACGGGACGGGCAGGGGGCAAGAGACCCAGTACTTC
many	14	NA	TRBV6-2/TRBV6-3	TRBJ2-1	CASSWSRSQNEQFF	TGTGCCAGCAGTTGGTCTAGGAGTCAGAATGAGCAGTTCTTC
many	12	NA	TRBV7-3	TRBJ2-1	CASSSSNNEQFF	TGTGCCAGCAGCTCCTCCAACAATGAGCAGTTCTTC
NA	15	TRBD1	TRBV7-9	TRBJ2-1	CASSLEQGDFNEQFF	TGTGCCAGCAGCTTAGAACAGGGGGACTTCAATGAGCAGTTCTTC
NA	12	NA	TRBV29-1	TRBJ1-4	CSVAQGNEKLFF	TGCAGCGTTGCCCAGGGGAATGAAAAACTGTTTTTT
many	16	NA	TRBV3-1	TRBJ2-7	CASSERVAEYSYEQYF	TGTGCCAGCAGCGAGAGGGTAGCGGAGTACTCCTACGAGCAGTACTTC
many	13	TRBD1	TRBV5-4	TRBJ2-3	CASSLDRLDTQYF	TGTGCCAGCAGCCTGGACAGGCTAGATACGCAGTATTTT
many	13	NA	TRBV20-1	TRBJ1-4	CSAFRNTNEKLFF	TGCAGTGCTTTCAGGAACACTAATGAAAAACTGTTTTTT
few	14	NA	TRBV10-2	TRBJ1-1	CASKNQGTDHEAFF	TGCGCCAGTAAAAACCAGGGGACCGATCATGAAGCTTTCTTT
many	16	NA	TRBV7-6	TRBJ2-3	CASSPDLDGSTDTQYF	TGTGCCAGCAGCCCCGACTTGGACGGAAGCACAGATACGCAGTATTTT
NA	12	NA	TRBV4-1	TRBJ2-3	CASSQGADTQYF	TGCGCCAGCAGCCAGGGGGCAGATACGCAGTATTTT
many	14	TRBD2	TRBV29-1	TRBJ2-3	CSVVFRGGRDTQYF	TGCAGCGTTGTCTTTCGGGGGGGCCGTGATACGCAGTATTTT
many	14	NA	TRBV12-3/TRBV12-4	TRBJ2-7	CASSWTGTLYEQYF	TGTGCCAGCAGTTGGACCGGGACTCTCTACGAGCAGTACTTC
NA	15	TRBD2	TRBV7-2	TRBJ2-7	CASSPQAGPTYEQYF	TGTGCCAGCAGCCCCCAAGCGGGGCCGACCTACGAGCAGTACTTC
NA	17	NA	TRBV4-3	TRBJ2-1	CASSQGSGAGTYNEQFF	TGCGCCAGCAGCCAAGGCTCGGGCGCGGGGACATACAATGAGCAGTTCTTC
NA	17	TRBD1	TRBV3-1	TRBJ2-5	CASSHLQDRAHRETQYF	TGTGCCAGCAGCCATCTACAGGACAGGGCGCATCGGGAGACCCAGTACTTC
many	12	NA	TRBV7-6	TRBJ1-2	CASSHLNYGYTF	TGTGCCAGCAGCCATTTAAACTATGGCTACACCTTC
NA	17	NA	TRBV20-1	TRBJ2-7	CSAPIPPGLILTYEQYF	TGCAGTGCCCCGATCCCCCCCGGTCTCATTCTTACCTACGAGCAGTACTTC
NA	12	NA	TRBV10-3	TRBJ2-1	CAISARDNEQFF	TGTGCCATCAGTGCTAGGGACAATGAGCAGTTCTTC
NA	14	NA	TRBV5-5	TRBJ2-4	CASSLSPQAYIQYF	TGTGCCAGCAGCTTGTCGCCCCAGGCGTACATTCAGTACTTC
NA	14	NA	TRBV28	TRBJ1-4	CASIPARAGEKLFF	TGTGCCAGCATCCCGGCCAGGGCGGGCGAAAAACTGTTTTTT
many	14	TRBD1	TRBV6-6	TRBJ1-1	CASSWGQGNTEAFF	TGTGCCAGCAGTTGGGGACAGGGAAACACTGAAGCTTTCTTT
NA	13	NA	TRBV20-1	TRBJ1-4	CSARVGYGEKLFF	TGCAGTGCTAGAGTAGGGTATGGAGAAAAACTGTTTTTT
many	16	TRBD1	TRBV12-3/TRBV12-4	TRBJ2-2	CASSVSLGQGVGELFF	TGTGCCAGCAGTGTTTCATTGGGACAGGGTGTCGGGGAGCTGTTTTTT
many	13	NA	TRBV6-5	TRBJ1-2	CASSSLLGYGYTF	TGTGCCAGCAGTTCTCTGTTAGGATATGGCTACACCTTC
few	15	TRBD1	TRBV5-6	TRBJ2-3	CASSKTGVGPDTQYF	TGTGCCAGCAGCAAGACAGGGGTAGGTCCAGATACGCAGTATTTT
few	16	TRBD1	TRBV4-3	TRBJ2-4	CASSRGVGQGQNIQYF	TGCGCCAGCAGCCGCGGGGTGGGACAGGGACAAAACATTCAGTACTTC
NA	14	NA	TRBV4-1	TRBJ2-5	CASSHGQGGETQYF	TGCGCCAGCAGCCACGGTCAGGGGGGGGAGACCCAGTACTTC
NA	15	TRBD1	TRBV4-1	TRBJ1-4	CASSQFRDRGEKLFF	TGCGCCAGCAGCCAATTCCGGGACAGGGGTGAAAAACTGTTTTTT
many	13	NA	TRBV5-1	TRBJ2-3	CASSSLGTDTQYF	TGCGCCAGCAGCTCCTTAGGCACAGATACGCAGTATTTT
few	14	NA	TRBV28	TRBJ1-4	CASSFLQPNEKLFF	TGTGCCAGCAGTTTTCTACAGCCAAATGAAAAACTGTTTTTT
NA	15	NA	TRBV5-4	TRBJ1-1	CASSPQGILNTEAFF	TGTGCCAGCAGCCCCCAGGGGATATTGAACACTGAAGCTTTCTTT
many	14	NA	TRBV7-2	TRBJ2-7	CASNLQLARGEQYF	TGTGCCAGCAACTTGCAGTTGGCCAGAGGCGAGCAGTACTTC
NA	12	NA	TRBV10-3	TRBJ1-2	CAISELRTAPSF	TGTGCCATCAGTGAGCTGAGGACAGCCCCCTCATTC